This TCR beta chain was captured by sequencing in a study of T cells in localized non-small cell lung cancer. The CDR3 length is 17 residues. Trimming pared 0 bases from V and 0 bases from J, leaving 15 bases between. Germline V CDR1 and CDR2: SGHNT, YENEEA. Whole-study findings and limits: Among the top 100 tumor clones, a median approximately 55 appeared in adjacent lung. Of the tissues analyzed, uninvolved adjacent lung showed maximal T cell clonality, greater than tumor.

Repertoires were generated with immunoSEQ multiplex PCR, while TCRdb's copy carries only in-frame clones and drops some. The sample holds approximately 5,600 clones, more than 40% seen once. Details on this clone: What it binds is unknown.

The origin of this receptor is a man aged 40-75 years with stage I lung adenocarcinoma. The rearrangement joins TRBV11-3 to TRBJ2-7; D possibly uses TRBD1 or TRBD2 (6 bases each). Sequenced here: lung tumor tissue, sampled before any cancer treatment. This chain's CDR3 is CASSLDRGGQSSYEQYF. CDR3 nucleotides: TGTGCCAGCAGCTTAGATCGGGGAGGACAGAGCTCCTACGAGCAGTACTTC.